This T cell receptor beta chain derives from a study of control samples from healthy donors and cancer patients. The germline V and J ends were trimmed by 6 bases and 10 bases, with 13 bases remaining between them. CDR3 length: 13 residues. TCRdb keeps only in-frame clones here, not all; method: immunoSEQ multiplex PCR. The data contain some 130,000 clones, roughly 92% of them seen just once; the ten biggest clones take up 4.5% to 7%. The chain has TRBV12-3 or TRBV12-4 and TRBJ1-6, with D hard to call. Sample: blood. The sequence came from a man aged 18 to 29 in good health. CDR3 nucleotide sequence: TGTGCCAGCAGCCAGGAGGGAGTCTCACCCCTCCACTTT. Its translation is CASSQEGVSPLHF.